This is a list of T cell receptor beta chains from one sample in a study of preoperative IRX-2 immunotherapy in early breast cancer. TCRdb keeps only in-frame clones here, not all; method: immunoSEQ multiplex PCR. This table has about 11,000 clones, roughly 76% appearing once. Material: lymph node tissue, obtained before IRX-2 immunotherapy. These receptors originate from a human donor with breast cancer. Each CDR3 is given with its conserved first and last residue. A D gene is named only where the DNA matches it firmly. Expanded clones get a size class; other rows say once, few or many, or leave the size out.

TRBV18,.,TRBD2,TRBJ2-7,TGTGCCAGCTCACCCCTCGGTCGGACTAGCGGGAGGCTATCCTACGAGCAGTACTTC,CASSPLGRTSGRLSYEQYF
TRBV19,once,.,TRBJ1-1,TGTGCCAGTAGTATGTCTCCATATAACGCTGAAGCTTTCTTT,CASSMSPYNAEAFF
TRBV1,.,.,TRBJ2-5,TGCGCCAGCAGCCAGGGACAGGGGATTATTGAGACCCAGTACTTC,CASSQGQGIIETQYF
TRBV6-8,.,.,TRBJ2-5,TGTGCCAGCCCCTCAGGAACCCAAGAGACCCAGTACTTC,CASPSGTQETQYF
TRBV29-1,.,TRBD2,TRBJ2-1,TGCAGCGTTGAAGGACTAGCGGGAGGGAGCTCCTACAATGAGCAGTTCTTC,CSVEGLAGGSSYNEQFF
TRBV23-1,.,.,TRBJ1-5,TGCGCTAGCAGCTTGTCATCGGGTCAGCCCCAGCATTTT,CASSLSSGQPQHF
TRBV5-1,medium-sized,TRBD1,TRBJ2-3,TGCGCCAGCAGCACGACCGGACAGGGCACAGATACGCAGTATTTT,CASSTTGQGTDTQYF
TRBV28,.,.,TRBJ1-4,TGTGCCAGCAGTTTGGGAGGGGAGGACGGTGAAAAACTGTTTTTT,CASSLGGEDGEKLFF
TRBV11-3,medium-sized,TRBD1,TRBJ1-3,TGTGCCAGCGGGACAGGAACCTCTGGAAACACCATATATTTT,CASGTGTSGNTIYF
TRBV19,once,.,TRBJ1-4,TGTGCCAGTAGCTTCGTGAGGGGGGCGGATGAAAAACTGTTTTTT,CASSFVRGADEKLFF
TRBV7-1,.,TRBD2,TRBJ2-7,TGTGCCAGCAGCTCACTAGCGGGCTTCATTGGGCAGTACTTC,CASSSLAGFIGQYF
TRBV7-5,once,.,TRBJ2-5,TGTGCCAGCAGCTTAGCACAGGGGCGCGGGGAGACCCAGTACTTC,CASSLAQGRGETQYF
TRBV6-8,.,.,TRBJ1-5,TGTGCCAGCAGACCTCCAGGGAGTCAGCCCCAGCATTTT,CASRPPGSQPQHF
TRBV11-3,.,.,TRBJ1-5,TGTGCCAGCAGCTTGGGGGTGGGGAAAGATAGCAATCAGCCCCAGCATTTT,CASSLGVGKDSNQPQHF
TRBV28,.,.,TRBJ2-3,TGTGCCAGCAGTTCCTTTGGTATAGGGGGGAGCACAGATACGCAGTATTTT,CASSSFGIGGSTDTQYF
TRBV5-1,.,.,TRBJ1-5,TGCGCCAGCAGCCCAACCCTGATGACGGGCGACTTTAGCAATCAGCCCCAGCATTTT,CASSPTLMTGDFSNQPQHF
TRBV6-8,.,TRBD1,TRBJ1-2,TGTGCCAGCAGCGGTCTCCGGGACAGAAAAGGCTACACCTTC,CASSGLRDRKGYTF
TRBV28,.,TRBD2,TRBJ2-7,TGTGCCAGCAGTTTATCGGGAGGGGGGCAGGTCAAGCAGTACTTC,CASSLSGGGQVKQYF
TRBV11-3,.,.,TRBJ2-7,TGTGCCAGCAGCTTGGAACCGGACGGCTCCTACGAGCAGTACTTC,CASSLEPDGSYEQYF
TRBV7-8,.,TRBD2,TRBJ2-3,TGTGCCAGCAGCTTATACAGATTCGGGACTACCCGCACAGATACGCAGTATTTT,CASSLYRFGTTRTDTQYF
TRBV19,once,TRBD1,TRBJ1-5,TGTGCCAGTAGTCGGGACAGGGGTTTTAATCAGCCCCAGCATTTT,CASSRDRGFNQPQHF
TRBV6-8,once,.,TRBJ1-1,TGTGCCAGCAGTAGGAAGCCGAACACTGAAGCTTTCTTT,CASSRKPNTEAFF
TRBV7-4,.,TRBD1,TRBJ2-7,TGTGCCAGCAGCCCTCGGACAGGGGGGGATTACGAGCAGTACTTC,CASSPRTGGDYEQYF
TRBV11-3,.,.,TRBJ2-2,TGTGCCAGCAGGATATGGGGGGCAAGCACCGGGGAGCTGTTTTTT,CASRIWGASTGELFF
TRBV7-1,.,.,TRBJ2-5,TGTGCCAGCAGCCCAACTAGCTCTAAAGAGACCCAGTACTTC,CASSPTSSKETQYF
TRBV6-8,.,.,TRBJ1-4,TGTGCCATCCGTACGGGAACGGGGGGAACTAATGAAAAACTGTTTTTT,CAIRTGTGGTNEKLFF
TRBV11-3,.,.,TRBJ2-2,TGTGCCAGCAGGTTACGACAGGGCGGAGGGAAAAACACCGGGGAGCTGTTTTTT,CASRLRQGGGKNTGELFF
TRBV19,.,.,TRBJ1-2,TGTGCCAGTAAATCCGTTAACTATGGCTACACCTTC,CASKSVNYGYTF
TRBV6-8,.,.,TRBJ2-2,TGTGCCAGCAGCCCCAGACAGGACCCGAACACCGGGGAGCTGTTTTTT,CASSPRQDPNTGELFF
TRBV11-3,.,.,TRBJ2-1,TGTGCCAGCAGCTTAGGTAGGGCCTTCCTTGAGCAGTTCTTC,CASSLGRAFLEQFF
TRBV19,.,TRBD1,TRBJ1-5,TGTGCCAGTAGTATCGTCAGGACAGGGCGAAATCAGCCCCAGCATTTT,CASSIVRTGRNQPQHF
TRBV19,.,.,TRBJ2-4,TGTGCCAGTAGTATACAGGGGTCGGACATTCAGTACTTC,CASSIQGSDIQYF
TRBV19,.,.,TRBJ2-3,TGTGCCAGTAGTATAGCCGATAGACGCACAGATACGCAGTATTTT,CASSIADRRTDTQYF
TRBV6-8,.,TRBD1,TRBJ1-5,TGTGCCAGCAGTCAGGGGGCTAATAGCAATCAGCCCCAGCATTTT,CASSQGANSNQPQHF
TRBV6-8,.,TRBD1,TRBJ1-5,TGTGCCATCAGTGGGGGCCAGGGGGTCGGTCAGCCCCAGCATTTT,CAISGGQGVGQPQHF
TRBV5-1,.,TRBD2,TRBJ2-5,TGCGCCAGCAGCTTGGAGCGGGAGATGTCGGAGACCCAGTACTTC,CASSLEREMSETQYF
TRBV6-8,once,.,TRBJ2-6,TGTGCCAACAAATACTCTGGGGCCAACGTCCTGACTTTC,CANKYSGANVLTF
TRBV15,.,TRBD2,TRBJ2-3,TGTGCCAGAAGCCCCGGACTAGCGGGAGAGACAGATACGCAGTATTTT,CARSPGLAGETDTQYF
TRBV29-1,.,TRBD2,TRBJ2-7,TGCAGCGTTGAATTTGTAGCGGGAGGGCCTTACGAGCAGTACTTC,CSVEFVAGGPYEQYF
TRBV19,.,.,TRBJ2-7,TGTGCCAGTAGTATACCGGGCCAGGCGACCTACGAGCAGTACTTC,CASSIPGQATYEQYF
TRBV15,once,.,TRBJ1-5,TGTGCCACCAGTGGGGGGCGTTTGGACCAGCCCCAGCATTTT,CATSGGRLDQPQHF
TRBV7-7,.,TRBD2,TRBJ2-5,TGTGCCAGCAGCTTTCGGACTAGCGGGAGTGGGGAGACCCAGTACTTC,CASSFRTSGSGETQYF
TRBV10-2,.,.,TRBJ1-4,TGCGCCAGCAGTTCGGCAGACGAAAAACTGTTTTTT,CASSSADEKLFF
TRBV18,.,.,TRBJ2-7,TGTGCCAGCCTCAGGGACGGTTACTACGAGCAGTACTTC,CASLRDGYYEQYF
TRBV28,.,.,TRBJ2-5,TGTGCCAGCCGGGGCCCCCCTAAGACCCAGTACTTC,CASRGPPKTQYF
TRBV19,.,.,TRBJ2-7,TGTGCCAGTAGGGCCCGGGCTGGGGGCTACGAGCAGTACTTC,CASRARAGGYEQYF
TRBV6-7,.,TRBD1,TRBJ1-5,TGTGCCAGCAATGTCGGACAGGGGTACAATCAGCCCCAGCATTTT,CASNVGQGYNQPQHF
TRBV19,few,TRBD2,TRBJ2-1,TGTGCCAGTAGTGGAACTAGCGGGAGAGGGACCAATGAGCAGTTCTTC,CASSGTSGRGTNEQFF
TRBV11-3,.,TRBD2,TRBJ2-1,TGTGCCAGCAGCCTAACGCGGGGGGCAGGTGAGCAGTTCTTC,CASSLTRGAGEQFF
TRBV23-1,.,.,TRBJ1-1,TGCGCCAGCAGCCGTAAAGGGGGAACTGAAGCTTTCTTT,CASSRKGGTEAFF
TRBV5-1,.,TRBD1,TRBJ2-7,TGCGCCAGCAGCTTGACAGGGGATGGTTCTAACGAGCAGTACTTC,CASSLTGDGSNEQYF
TRBV30,.,.,TRBJ2-5,TGTGCCTGGAGTCCAGTGGGCTACCAAGAGACCCAGTACTTC,CAWSPVGYQETQYF
TRBV19,.,.,TRBJ2-3,TGTGCCAGTAGTCCCAGCCTGGATTACGGCACAGATACGCAGTATTTT,CASSPSLDYGTDTQYF
TRBV11-3,.,TRBD2,TRBJ2-5,TGTGCCAGCAGCCCCCGACTAGCGGGAGCCGGAGAGACCCAGTACTTC,CASSPRLAGAGETQYF